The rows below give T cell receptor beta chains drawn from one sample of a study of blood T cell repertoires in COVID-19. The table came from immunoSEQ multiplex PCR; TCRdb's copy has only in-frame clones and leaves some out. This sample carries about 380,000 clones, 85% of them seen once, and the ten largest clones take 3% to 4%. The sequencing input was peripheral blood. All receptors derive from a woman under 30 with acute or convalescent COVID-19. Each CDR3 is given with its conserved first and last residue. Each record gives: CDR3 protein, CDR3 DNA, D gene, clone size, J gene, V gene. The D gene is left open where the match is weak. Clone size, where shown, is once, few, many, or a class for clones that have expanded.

CDR3aa: CASSTRLAASTDTQYF
CDR3nt: TGTGCCAGCAGCACACGACTAGCAGCTAGCACAGATACGCAGTATTTT
d_gene: TRBD2
abundance: NA
j_gene: TRBJ2-3
v_gene: TRBV5-4

CDR3aa: CASSQVTGFGNTIYF
CDR3nt: TGTGCCAGCAGCCAAGTGACAGGCTTCGGAAACACCATATATTTT
d_gene: NA
abundance: NA
j_gene: TRBJ1-3
v_gene: TRBV14

CDR3aa: CASSLTGLNTEAFF
CDR3nt: TGTGCCAGCAGCTTGACAGGACTGAACACTGAAGCTTTCTTT
d_gene: NA
abundance: NA
j_gene: TRBJ1-1
v_gene: TRBV28

CDR3aa: CASSPRGIGQGVSSYGYTF
CDR3nt: TGTGCCAGCAGCCCGCGAGGGATTGGACAGGGCGTTAGTAGCTATGGCTACACCTTC
d_gene: TRBD1
abundance: NA
j_gene: TRBJ1-2
v_gene: TRBV7-9

CDR3aa: CASSMGQGAPRGYTF
CDR3nt: TGTGCCAGCAGTATGGGACAGGGGGCTCCCAGGGGCTACACCTTC
d_gene: TRBD1
abundance: NA
j_gene: TRBJ1-2
v_gene: TRBV6-5

CDR3aa: CASRLQGAANEKLFF
CDR3nt: TGTGCCAGCAGACTACAGGGGGCAGCTAATGAAAAACTGTTTTTT
d_gene: TRBD1
abundance: once
j_gene: TRBJ1-4
v_gene: TRBV27

CDR3aa: CASGSIGQGSYNSPLHF
CDR3nt: TGTGCTAGTGGTTCGATTGGACAGGGTTCCTATAATTCACCCCTCCACTTT
d_gene: TRBD1
abundance: NA
j_gene: TRBJ1-6
v_gene: TRBV12-5

CDR3aa: CASTYPQGAGEQYF
CDR3nt: TGTGCCAGCACCTACCCCCAGGGGGCAGGCGAGCAGTACTTC
d_gene: TRBD1
abundance: NA
j_gene: TRBJ2-7
v_gene: TRBV6-5

CDR3aa: CASSYRGLDYGYTF
CDR3nt: TGTGCCAGCAGTTACAGGGGGCTTGACTATGGCTACACCTTC
d_gene: TRBD1
abundance: few
j_gene: TRBJ1-2
v_gene: TRBV6-5

CDR3aa: CASSYLTGNPGETQYF
CDR3nt: TGTGCCAGCAGTTACCTAACAGGCAATCCCGGGGAGACCCAGTACTTC
d_gene: NA
abundance: NA
j_gene: TRBJ2-5
v_gene: TRBV6-5

CDR3aa: CASSPRTGEVNTEAFF
CDR3nt: TGTGCCAGCTCACCAAGGACAGGGGAGGTGAACACTGAAGCTTTCTTT
d_gene: TRBD1
abundance: NA
j_gene: TRBJ1-1
v_gene: TRBV18

CDR3aa: CASSIPSGSGNYGYTF
CDR3nt: TGTGCCAGTAGTATTCCTTCCGGTTCAGGAAACTATGGCTACACCTTC
d_gene: NA
abundance: once
j_gene: TRBJ1-2
v_gene: TRBV19

CDR3aa: CASSRGRWGPFF
CDR3nt: TGTGCCAGCAGCCGAGGGAGGTGGGGCCCTTTTTTT
d_gene: NA
abundance: NA
j_gene: TRBJ2-3
v_gene: TRBV9

CDR3aa: CASSFNGGLTEAFF
CDR3nt: TGTGCCAGCAGCTTTAACGGGGGTTTGACTGAAGCTTTCTTT
d_gene: NA
abundance: NA
j_gene: TRBJ1-1
v_gene: TRBV7-3

CDR3aa: CASRSGLVEAFF
CDR3nt: TGTGCCTCCAGGTCGGGGTTGGTTGAAGCTTTCTTT
d_gene: NA
abundance: NA
j_gene: TRBJ1-1
v_gene: TRBV25-1

CDR3aa: CASSSYTYRGSYEQYF
CDR3nt: TGTGCCAGCAGTTCCTACACCTACAGGGGTTCCTACGAGCAGTACTTC
d_gene: TRBD1
abundance: NA
j_gene: TRBJ2-7
v_gene: TRBV28

CDR3aa: CASSLGGSPYGYTF
CDR3nt: TGTGCCAGTTCCCTCGGTGGGAGCCCCTATGGCTACACCTTC
d_gene: NA
abundance: NA
j_gene: TRBJ1-2
v_gene: TRBV27

CDR3aa: CASSLTTALTYEQYF
CDR3nt: TGTGCCAGCAGTTTGACGACAGCCCTCACCTACGAGCAGTACTTC
d_gene: NA
abundance: NA
j_gene: TRBJ2-7
v_gene: TRBV27

CDR3aa: CASSQATGGTEAFF
CDR3nt: TGTGCCAGCAGCCAAGCGACCGGGGGAACTGAAGCTTTCTTT
d_gene: NA
abundance: few
j_gene: TRBJ1-1
v_gene: TRBV4-2

CDR3aa: CASSLVLQGGYGYTF
CDR3nt: TGTGCCAGCAGCTTGGTTTTGCAGGGAGGCTATGGCTACACCTTC
d_gene: NA
abundance: NA
j_gene: TRBJ1-2
v_gene: TRBV5-4

CDR3aa: CASSLAGDTQYF
CDR3nt: TGCGCCAGCAGCTTGGCCGGGGATACGCAGTATTTT
d_gene: NA
abundance: NA
j_gene: TRBJ2-3
v_gene: TRBV5-1

CDR3aa: CASSSPGLNTEAFF
CDR3nt: TGTGCCAGCAGTTCTCCGGGATTGAACACTGAAGCTTTCTTT
d_gene: NA
abundance: once
j_gene: TRBJ1-1
v_gene: TRBV28

CDR3aa: CASSESGGPWAEAFF
CDR3nt: TGTGCCAGCAGTGAATCAGGGGGCCCTTGGGCTGAAGCTTTCTTT
d_gene: TRBD1
abundance: NA
j_gene: TRBJ1-1
v_gene: TRBV6-1

CDR3aa: CASISGQNNQPQHF
CDR3nt: TGTGCCAGTATATCGGGACAGAACAATCAGCCCCAGCATTTT
d_gene: TRBD1
abundance: NA
j_gene: TRBJ1-5
v_gene: TRBV19

CDR3aa: CNGKGQGGYEQYF
CDR3nt: TGCAACGGGAAAGGACAGGGGGGGTACGAGCAGTACTTC
d_gene: TRBD1
abundance: NA
j_gene: TRBJ2-7
v_gene: TRBV29-1

CDR3aa: CASSLGGGSQPQHF
CDR3nt: TGCGCCAGCAGCTTGGGAGGGGGCAGTCAGCCCCAGCATTTT
d_gene: TRBD1
abundance: NA
j_gene: TRBJ1-5
v_gene: TRBV5-1

CDR3aa: CASSASTGTNEKLFF
CDR3nt: TGTGCCAGCAGCGCGTCGACAGGGACGAATGAAAAACTGTTTTTT
d_gene: TRBD1
abundance: NA
j_gene: TRBJ1-4
v_gene: TRBV9

CDR3aa: CASSAGRSVGTEAFF
CDR3nt: TGTGCCAGCAGCGCCGGCAGGTCAGTTGGCACTGAAGCTTTCTTT
d_gene: NA
abundance: NA
j_gene: TRBJ1-1
v_gene: TRBV5-4

CDR3aa: CSVWSGGAVDTQYF
CDR3nt: TGCAGCGTTTGGAGCGGGGGGGCCGTAGATACGCAGTATTTT
d_gene: TRBD2
abundance: NA
j_gene: TRBJ2-3
v_gene: TRBV29-1

CDR3aa: CASSSSRDTIYF
CDR3nt: TGTGCCAGCAGTTCCAGTCGGGACACCATATATTTT
d_gene: NA
abundance: NA
j_gene: TRBJ1-3
v_gene: TRBV28

CDR3aa: CASSDGQGGNQPQHF
CDR3nt: TGCGCCAGCAGCGACGGACAGGGAGGCAATCAGCCCCAGCATTTT
d_gene: TRBD1
abundance: NA
j_gene: TRBJ1-5
v_gene: TRBV4-1

CDR3aa: CASSVTEGWGMNTEAFF
CDR3nt: TGTGCCAGCAGCGTAACGGAGGGGTGGGGAATGAACACTGAAGCTTTCTTT
d_gene: NA
abundance: NA
j_gene: TRBJ1-1
v_gene: TRBV9

CDR3aa: CAWSTGGNQETQYF
CDR3nt: TGTGCCTGGAGTACGGGGGGGAACCAAGAGACCCAGTACTTC
d_gene: TRBD2
abundance: NA
j_gene: TRBJ2-5
v_gene: TRBV30